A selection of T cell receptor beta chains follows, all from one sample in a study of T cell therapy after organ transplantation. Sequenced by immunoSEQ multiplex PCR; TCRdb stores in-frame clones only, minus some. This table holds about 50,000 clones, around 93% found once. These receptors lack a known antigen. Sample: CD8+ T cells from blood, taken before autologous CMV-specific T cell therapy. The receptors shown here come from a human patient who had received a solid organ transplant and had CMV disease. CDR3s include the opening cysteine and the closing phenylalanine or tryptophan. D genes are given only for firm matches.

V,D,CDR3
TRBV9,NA,CASSVEETQYF
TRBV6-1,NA,CASSEGQGIGGDTEAFF
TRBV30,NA,CAWTGLGNTIYF
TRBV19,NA,CASSRTKKPGLSSYEQYF
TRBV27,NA,CASSPLPGPMGNQPQHF
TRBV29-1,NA,CSVGIGIGYTF
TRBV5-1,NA,CATHVRGGRPQETQYF
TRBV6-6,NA,CASRGWSAKLFF
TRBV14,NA,CASSGGFYEQYF
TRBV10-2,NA,CASSEGAIPSGYTF
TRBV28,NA,CASRDPRRFSGYTF
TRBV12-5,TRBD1,CASGLGRGNEQFF
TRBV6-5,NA,CASSPSGSSEQFF
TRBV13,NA,CASSLTRDEQYF
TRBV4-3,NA,CASSQDGKFDEQYF
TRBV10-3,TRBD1,CAISETQGAIQPQHF
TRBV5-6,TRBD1,CASSSNYRGDEQYF
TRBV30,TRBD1,CAWSGQGITEAFF
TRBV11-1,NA,CASSRPLASSSYEQYF
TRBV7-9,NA,CASSSRDLFYGYTF
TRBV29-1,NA,CSVRWQGPNTEAFF
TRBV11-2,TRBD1,CASSLRYRGLTGELFF
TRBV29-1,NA,CSVEPTNYGYTF
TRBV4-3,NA,CASSQDGFYNEQFF
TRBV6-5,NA,CASSYGETRSPLHF
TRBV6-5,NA,CASSYGPLGDSPLHF
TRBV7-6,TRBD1,CASSLAGDRLEYQPQHF
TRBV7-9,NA,CASSLALDSDTQYF
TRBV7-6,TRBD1,CASSPLDRDGTEAFF
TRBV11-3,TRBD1,CASSPGQGDTNVLTF
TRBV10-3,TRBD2,CAISERAGGSTDTQYF
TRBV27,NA,CASSSLRGSVSYNEQFF
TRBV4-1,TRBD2,CASSQFGGTSGLYNEQFF
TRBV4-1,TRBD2,CASSERAGGRADTQYF
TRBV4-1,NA,CASSHPPGGPEAFF
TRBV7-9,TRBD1,CASNPPTGTGNGGYTF
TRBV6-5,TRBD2,CASSPGWTSEETQYF
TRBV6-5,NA,CASSQGVAHTDTQYF
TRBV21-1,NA,CASSSRDRGDETQYF
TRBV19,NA,CASSMYPPKTLPAPSGANVLTF